This T cell receptor (beta chain) was observed in a study of Graves' ophthalmopathy and Graves' hyperthyroidism. V was clipped by 5 bases and J by 3 bases, with 17 bases between them. Germline CDR1 MNHNS, CDR2 SASEGT. CDR3 size: 15 residues. General study results and limits: Cross-validated, the 13-signature model showed 87.88%/81.08% sensitivity/specificity, and 80%/75% in the test set. Blood was where most expanded thyroid clonotypes above 0.001 frequency also turned up.

TCR beta CDR3 amplification used RNA transcripts. First-round RT-PCR relied on HTBI primers, and a second-round multiplex PCR came next. TCRdb reprocessed the multiplex PCR reads via MiXCR and lists one record per CDR3 protein. Of some 520,000 distinct CDR3 sequences in the sample, 13% to 15% are singletons; the top ten hold over 7.5%. This clonotype was counted at least ten times. Its antigen is still unknown. The TCR comes from a woman in her thirties with Graves' ophthalmopathy. Sequenced sample: blood. The chain carries TRBV6-1 and TRBJ2-7; the D gene is possibly TRBD2 (6 bases). The CDR3 bases are TGTGCCAGCAGTAAAGGGACTCCGGGAAACTACGAGCAGTACTTC. This codes for CASSKGTPGNYEQYF.